Shown below are 20 T cell receptor beta chains from a single sample sequenced in a study of graft-versus-host responses after intestinal transplantation. The protocol was immunoSEQ multiplex PCR, while the TCRdb copy is restricted to in-frame clones and leaves out a portion. Here the sample spans under 20,000 clones, about nine tenths being singletons. The source was PBMCs, collected roughly 32 weeks after intestinal transplant. These receptors were collected from a human patient who received an intestinal transplant, so some T cells may come from the graft donor.

The rearrangement links TRBV9 to TRBJ2-3; the match to TRBD2 covers 9 bases. Germline CDR1 and CDR2: SGDLS and YYNGEE. The V gene end was trimmed by 0 bases and the J gene end by 2 bases; junction bases not matched to a gene: 7. The CDR3 covers 17 residues. CDR3 region: CASSVGWAGGLTDTQYF. The CDR3, as DNA: TGTGCCAGCAGCGTAGGTTGGGCGGGGGGGCTCACAGATACGCAGTATTTT.

The chain joins TRBV4-1 to TRBJ2-7; D is ambiguous. Germline V lookup: CDR1 MGHRA, CDR2 YSYEKL. The CDR3 sequence is 15 residues long. Trimming removed 0 bases at V and 0 bases at J, with 9 bases between. In nucleotides, the CDR3 is TGCGCCAGCAGCCAAGATAGCCAAATCTCCTACGAGCAGTACTTC. It translates to CASSQDSQISYEQYF.

The CDR3 bases are TGTGCCAGCAGCGAGGGGACAGGGAATATAGAGACCCAGTACTTC. Translating gives CASSEGTGNIETQYF. The V and J genes are TRBV9 and TRBJ2-5; 9 nucleotides line up with TRBD1. Germline V gene sequence: CDR1 SGDLS, CDR2 YYNGEE. V lost 3 bases, J lost 4 bases, and 7 bases stayed unmatched. The CDR3 runs to 15 residues.

This CDR3 is CASSEPRRGGYRTDTQYF. DNA of the CDR3: TGTGCCAGCAGTGAGCCCCGGCGGGGGGGGTATCGCACAGATACGCAGTATTTT. The chain joins TRBV2 to TRBJ2-3, with 9 bases identical to TRBD2. CDR1 is SNHLY and CDR2 is FYNNEI in the germline V gene. V was clipped by 3 bases and J by 1 base; unmatched bases: 11. The CDR3 sequence is 18 residues long.

This clone came up a few times. The V call is TRBV5-6, the J call TRBJ1-5, with D uncertain. There are 15 residues in the CDR3. Trimming took 0 bases from V and 0 from J, leaving 7 bases between them. CDR1 and CDR2 from the germline V gene are SGHDT and YYEEEE. CDR3 protein: CASSLGLNSNQPQHF. The CDR3 DNA sequence: TGTGCCAGCAGCTTGGGGCTGAATAGCAATCAGCCCCAGCATTTT. The full variable domain, its missing parts supplied by reference TRBV5-6 and TRBJ1-5, is DAGVTQSPTHLIKTRGQQVTLRCSPKSGHDTVSWYQQALGQGPQFIFQYYEEEERQRGNFPDRFSGHQFPNYSSELNVNALLLGDSALYLCASSLGLNSNQPQHFGDGTRLSIL.

The chain links TRBV7-9 to TRBJ2-1, with D maybe TRBD1 (7 bases). The V end lost 5 bases, the J end lost 0 bases, and 14 bases lay between the germline ends. The CDR3 totals 16 residues. In germline, CDR1 is SEHNR, CDR2 FQNEAQ (reference sequence). The CDR3 DNA sequence: TGTGCCAGCAGCCCCCAGGGGGGAAACTCCTACAATGAGCAGTTCTTC. It is translated as CASSPQGGNSYNEQFF. Looking up the rest from reference TRBV7-9 and TRBJ2-1 gives the full variable domain: DTGVSQNPRHKITKRGQNVTFRCDPISEHNRLYWYRQTLGQGPEFLTYFQNEAQLEKSRLLSDRFSAERPKGSFSTLEIQRTEQGDSAMYLCASSPQGGNSYNEQFFGPGTRLTVL.

The chain couples TRBV21-1 to TRBJ1-2; no check of the table's D call, TRBD1, against the DNA was made. TRBV21-1 is reported as a pseudogene. The CDR3 loop spans 16 amino acids. CDR3 region: CASSKGGSRTGNGYTF. CDR3 sequence (DNA): TGTGCCAGCAGCAAAGGGGGATCAAGGACAGGGAATGGCTACACCTTC.

The chain uses TRBV6-6 and TRBJ2-1, with 10 bases that match TRBD2. Looked up from germline, CDR1 is MNHNY and CDR2 is SVGAGI (reference sequence). The V gene end was trimmed by 5 bases and the J gene end by 0 bases; junction bases not matched to a gene: 4. CDR3 length: 16 amino acids. The CDR3 protein is CASSPSGGASYNEQFF. CDR3 coding DNA: TGTGCCAGCAGTCCAAGCGGGGGGGCCTCCTACAATGAGCAGTTCTTC.

V and J are TRBV11-2 and TRBJ2-7; 9 bases map to TRBD1. J lost 4 bases, V lost 1 base, and 8 bases had no gene match. CDR3 length: 16 residues. Germline CDR1 SGHAT, CDR2 FQNNGV. CDR3 sequence: CASSLVGTGKAYEQYF. CDR3 DNA: TGTGCCAGCAGCTTAGTGGGGACAGGGAAAGCATACGAGCAGTACTTC.

The V call is TRBV27, the J call TRBJ2-1; D possibly matches TRBD1 or TRBD2 (5 bases each). This CDR3 contains 14 residues. The ends were cut back, 8 bases at V and 6 bases at J, with 17 bases in the middle. Germline CDR1 is MNHEY and CDR2 is SMNVEV (reference sequence). CDR3 protein: CASGAVGVGNEQFF. In DNA, the CDR3 is TGTGCCAGCGGGGCAGTGGGGGTAGGCAATGAGCAGTTCTTC.

The chain uses TRBV6-5 and TRBJ1-5; no clear D. V lost 5 bases and J lost 6, with 11 bases in between. Per the germline V gene, CDR1 is MNHEY and CDR2 is SVGAGI. The CDR3 has 13 residues. CDR3 amino acids: CASSEVQSQPQHF. In DNA, the CDR3 is TGTGCCAGCAGTGAAGTTCAGAGTCAGCCCCAGCATTTT.

The chain has TRBV7-8 and TRBJ1-5; maybe TRBD1 (5 bases). The V and J ends lost 8 bases and 0 bases respectively, with 14 bases between them. Germline values: CDR1 SGHVS, CDR2 FQNEAQ. The CDR3 totals 15 residues. CDR3 nucleotide sequence: TGTGCCAGCTCCGGGACGGATTATAGCAATCAGCCCCAGCATTTT. It codes for CASSGTDYSNQPQHF.

A remark on this clone: Other nucleotide sequences from this sample produce the same CDR3. The chain couples TRBV7-9 to TRBJ2-1; 9 bases match TRBD2. The CDR3 contains 18 residues. Trimming removed 1 base from V and 3 bases from J; junction bases left unmatched: 10. Per germline, CDR1 SEHNR and CDR2 FQNEAQ (reference sequence). The CDR3: CASSLEGGGAGVYNEQFF. The CDR3 DNA reads as TGTGCCAGCAGCTTAGAAGGCGGGGGGGCCGGTGTCTACAATGAGCAGTTCTTC.

The chain links TRBV7-9 to TRBJ2-2; D is perhaps TRBD2 (6 bases). The V end lost 3 bases, the J end lost 5 bases, and 10 bases lay between the germline ends. From germline, CDR1 is SEHNR and CDR2 FQNEAQ (reference sequence). CDR3 length equals 14 residues. The CDR3 is CASSLTSLTGELFF. The CDR3, as DNA: TGTGCCAGCAGCTTGACTAGTTTGACCGGGGAGCTGTTTTTT.

The rearrangement joins TRBV9 to TRBJ2-5; 8 positions match TRBD2. With 4 bases clipped from V and 5 bases from J, the junction kept 10 bases outside the gene matches. The V gene's germline CDR1 is SGDLS and CDR2 YYNGEE. The CDR3 contains 15 residues. The CDR3 loop reads CASSPRGGRMETQYF. The CDR3 region has the DNA TGTGCCAGCAGCCCACGGGGGGGCCGTATGGAGACCCAGTACTTC.

This clone was seen only once. The V call is TRBV9, the J call TRBJ2-3; 10 bases line up with TRBD1. Trimming cost V 4 bases and J 4 bases; bases outside gene matches: 3. The CDR3 is made up of 14 amino acids. The germline V gene has CDR1 SGDLS and CDR2 YYNGEE. The CDR3 DNA is TGTGCCAGCAGCTCAGGACAGGGGGCAGATACGCAGTATTTT. This translates into CASSSGQGADTQYF.

J is TRBJ1-1 and V is TRBV7-9; unclear D gene. The CDR3 sequence is 12 residues long. With 5 bases removed from V and 6 bases from J, the gap between germline ends came to 10 bases. Germline lookup yields CDR1 SEHNR and CDR2 FQNEAQ (reference sequence). CDR3 sequence (DNA): TGTGCCAGCAGCCCTCCGGCGGCTGAAGCTTTCTTT. The encoded protein is CASSPPAAEAFF.

To note about this clone: Other DNA sequences in the same sample also yield this CDR3. V is TRBV12-5 and J is TRBJ1-5; TRBD1 matches 9 bases. V gave up 5 bases and J gave up 6 bases; unmatched junction bases: 5. Germline CDR1 and CDR2: LGHNT and FRNRAP. The CDR3 is 14 residues long. The CDR3 DNA sequence: TGTGCTAGTGGTCGCGAACAGGGGGCTCAGCCCCAGCATTTT. This sequence encodes CASGREQGAQPQHF. The whole variable domain, remainder taken from reference TRBV12-5 and TRBJ1-5, is DARVTQTPRHKVTEMGQEVTMRCQPILGHNTVFWYRQTMMQGLELLAYFRNRAPLDDSGMPKDRFSAEMPDATLATLKIQPSEPRDSAVYFCASGREQGAQPQHFGDGTRLSIL.

The chain combines TRBV7-3 with TRBJ2-1; possibly TRBD2 for D (5 bases). CDR3 size: 15 residues. The germline CDR1 and CDR2 sequences are SGHTA and FQGTGA. V lost 5 bases, J lost 6 bases, and 17 bases lay in between. CDR3 loop: CASSLGLARTNEQFF. Here the CDR3 DNA reads TGTGCCAGCAGCCTAGGGCTAGCTCGAACCAATGAGCAGTTCTTC. Looking up the rest from reference TRBV7-3 and TRBJ2-1 gives the full variable domain: GAGVSQTPSNKVTEKGKYVELRCDPISGHTALYWYRQSLGQGPEFLIYFQGTGAADDSGLPNDRFFAVRPEGSVSTLKIQRTERGDSAVYLCASSLGLARTNEQFFGPGTRLTVL.

The rearrangement uses TRBV6-1 and TRBJ2-5; D unclear. Germline assignment: CDR1 MNHNS and CDR2 SASEGT. Trimming cost V 1 base and J 4 bases, with 16 bases left between them. The CDR3 totals 16 residues. DNA of the CDR3: TGTGCCAGCAGTGAAGGGGTCAGTTGGCAGAGAGAGACCCAGTACTTC. Its protein product is CASSEGVSWQRETQYF.